What follows are 24 T cell receptor beta chains derived from one specimen sequenced in a study of blood T cell repertoires in COVID-19. Some clones are missing from TCRdb's copy, which holds only in-frame ones; the method was immunoSEQ multiplex PCR. The sample includes about 140,000 clones, around nine tenths of them seen just once. The sample comprised peripheral blood. The receptors originated from a human donor in a cohort sampled during active COVID-19.

The chain carries TRBV6-2 or TRBV6-3 and TRBJ2-7; 8 bases match TRBD2. Germline lookup yields CDR1 MNHEY and CDR2 SVGEGT. The ends lost 5 bases at V and 0 bases at J; junction bases unmatched: 12. CDR3 length equals 17 residues. The CDR3 loop is CASSGVRGGGSSYEQYF. In DNA, the CDR3 is TGTGCCAGCAGTGGGGTGCGTGGCGGGGGGAGCTCCTACGAGCAGTACTTC.

This chain uses TRBV6-5 with TRBJ2-2, with 9 bases identical to TRBD1. In germline, CDR1 is MNHEY, CDR2 SVGAGI. The CDR3 is made up of 15 amino acids. V lost 5 bases and J lost 8; bases outside the gene matches: 9. The CDR3 here is CASSPGTGRRGELFF. CDR3 bases: TGTGCCAGCAGTCCCGGGACAGGGAGACGAGGGGAGCTGTTTTTT.

The rearrangement links TRBV7-3 to TRBJ1-1; TRBD1 might be the D (5 bases). With 7 bases removed from V and 0 bases from J, the gap between germline ends came to 9 bases. The germline V gene encodes CDR1 SGHTA and CDR2 FQGTGA. This CDR3 has 13 amino acids. The CDR3 DNA is TGTGCCAGCAAACAGGACCTGAACACTGAAGCTTTCTTT. Protein: CASKQDLNTEAFF.

The V gene is TRBV4-1, the J gene TRBJ2-7; 8 bases fit TRBD2. Germline CDR1 and CDR2: MGHRA and YSYEKL. The length of the CDR3 is 14 residues. V was pared by 0 bases and J by 7 bases, with 5 bases of the junction left unmatched. CDR3: CASSQEPGGGEQYF. CDR3 DNA: TGCGCCAGCAGCCAAGAACCGGGCGGGGGGGAGCAGTACTTC.

The V gene is TRBV28, the J gene TRBJ1-2; tentatively, D is TRBD1 (5 bases). From germline, CDR1 is MDHEN and CDR2 SYDVKM. This CDR3 comprises 12 residues. Trimming took off 6 bases at V and 4 bases at J, with 9 bases between the two ends. The CDR3 is CASRTVPYGYTF. As DNA, the CDR3 is TGTGCCAGCAGGACAGTACCCTATGGCTACACCTTC.

The chain carries TRBV3-1 (or the pseudogene TRBV3-2) and TRBJ2-5; no firm D call. V lost 1 base and J 4 bases, leaving 13 bases between the germline ends. Germline assignment: CDR1 LGHDT and CDR2 YNNKEL (reference sequence). There are 15 residues in the CDR3. CDR3 in DNA: TGTGCCAGCAGCCAAGCGACACGGTCCACAGAGACCCAGTACTTC. Translating gives CASSQATRSTETQYF.

The chain is built from TRBV20-1 and TRBJ1-4, with D possibly TRBD1 on 5 matching bases. The CDR3 has 14 residues. From germline, CDR1 is DFQATT and CDR2 SNEGSKA (reference sequence). V lost 3 bases and J lost 8, with 16 bases in between. The CDR3 here is CSASPVGGGEKLFF. The DNA for the CDR3 is TGCAGTGCTAGTCCCGTGGGGGGAGGAGAAAAACTGTTTTTT.

The CDR3 loop reads CASSYSASGGVYNEQFF. CDR3 in DNA: TGTGCCAGCAGTTACTCGGCTAGCGGGGGGGTTTACAATGAGCAGTTCTTC. The chain is built from TRBV6-2 or TRBV6-3 and TRBJ2-1, with 12 bases fitting TRBD2. Germline V gene sequence: CDR1 MNHEY, CDR2 SVGEGT. The CDR3 has 17 amino acids. V lost 0 bases and J lost 4; bases outside the gene matches: 4.

The rearrangement joins TRBV2 to TRBJ2-7; perhaps TRBD2 as D (6 bases). The V and J ends lost 0 bases and 5 bases respectively, with 17 bases between them. Germline CDR1 and CDR2: SNHLY and FYNNEI. This CDR3 is built from 16 residues. This chain's CDR3 is CASSEAPGPGVHEQYF. In DNA form, the CDR3 reads TGTGCCAGCAGTGAAGCTCCCGGGCCGGGAGTCCACGAGCAGTACTTC.

This rearrangement joins TRBV30 to TRBJ1-6; no clear D. This CDR3 is built from 15 residues. Germline assignment: CDR1 GTSNPN and CDR2 SVGIG (reference sequence). The V end lost 5 bases, the J end lost 7 bases, and 18 bases lay between the germline ends. The CDR3 region is CAWGLRLGRNSPLHF. CDR3 DNA sequence: TGTGCCTGGGGTCTCCGACTGGGGAGGAATTCACCCCTCCACTTT.

The chain joins TRBV5-5 to TRBJ2-7; D gene unclear. Trimming left V 2 bases short and J 5 bases short, with 26 bases between. CDR1 and CDR2 (germline): SGHKS, YYEKEE (reference sequence). CDR3 length: 18 amino acids. DNA of the CDR3: TGTGCCAGCAGCTTTAGCTCGAACCGATTTCTCCTTCCCAACGAGCAGTACTTC. Residues: CASSFSSNRFLLPNEQYF.

This chain connects TRBV7-6 to TRBJ2-7; TRBD1 aligns across 7 bases. The V and J ends lost 0 bases and 0 bases, in that order; junction bases with no gene match: 8. The germline V gene has CDR1 SGHVS and CDR2 FNYEAQ. The CDR3 extends over 17 amino acids. The CDR3 protein is CASSLAPTGQDSYEQYF. The CDR3 region has the DNA TGTGCCAGCAGCTTAGCCCCGACTGGACAGGACTCCTACGAGCAGTACTTC. The full variable domain, in which reference TRBV7-6 and TRBJ2-7 provide the parts outside the CDR3, is GAGVSQSPRYKVTKRGQDVALRCDPISGHVSLYWYRQALGQGPEFLTYFNYEAQQDKSGLPNDRFSAERPEGSISTLTIQRTEQRDSAMYRCASSLAPTGQDSYEQYFGPGTRLTVT.

This clone has a single count. The rearrangement joins TRBV30 to TRBJ1-4; TRBD1 might be the D (6 bases). The CDR3 contains 15 residues. The V gene's germline CDR1 is GTSNPN and CDR2 SVGIG (reference sequence). V lost 0 bases, J lost 2 bases, and 10 bases lay in between. The CDR3 DNA reads TGTGCCTGGAGTGTAACTACAGGGACTAATGAAAAACTGTTTTTT. Its protein product is CAWSVTTGTNEKLFF. Combining the CDR3 with reference TRBV30 and TRBJ1-4 gives the whole variable domain SQTIHQWPATLVQPVGSPLSLECTVEGTSNPNLYWYRQAAGRGLQLLFYSVGIGQISSEVPQNLSASRPQDRQFILSSKKLLLSDSGFYLCAWSVTTGTNEKLFFGSGTQLSVL.

The chain recombines TRBV7-3 with TRBJ2-1; 8 nucleotides match TRBD2. CDR1 is SGHTA, CDR2 FQGTGA, per germline. The CDR3 is made up of 16 amino acids. The trim removed 2 bases at V and 4 bases at J, leaving 7 bases unmatched. This chain's CDR3 is CASSLDGVAGYNEQFF. CDR3 nucleotides: TGTGCCAGCAGCTTAGACGGGGTAGCGGGGTACAATGAGCAGTTCTTC.

V is TRBV6-6 and J is TRBJ2-7; TRBD1 is a possible D gene (7 bases). Germline V gene lookup returns CDR1 MNHNY and CDR2 SVGAGI (reference sequence). The V and J ends lost 2 bases and 5 bases respectively, with 13 bases between them. This CDR3 region has 14 residues. The DNA for the CDR3 is TGTGCCAGCAGTTACGGGGTCAGGGGGGACGAGCAGTACTTC. Protein product: CASSYGVRGDEQYF.

The CDR3 region has the DNA TGTGCCAGCAGGGCCGACAGGGCGGGTTCGGTTCAGTACTTC. Translating it yields CASRADRAGSVQYF. The chain links TRBV6-5 to TRBJ2-4, with 7 bases lining up with TRBD1. Trimming at V came to 6 bases and at J to 11 bases, leaving 13 bases not matched to a gene. Germline V gene sequence: CDR1 MNHEY, CDR2 SVGAGI. CDR3 length: 14 amino acids.

The chain links TRBV27 to TRBJ1-1, with 7 bases fitting TRBD1. Losses at the gene ends were 5 bases for V and 4 bases for J; bases not matched to a gene: 1. The CDR3 totals 12 residues. The V gene's germline CDR1 is MNHEY and CDR2 SMNVEV (reference sequence). CDR3 bases: TGTGCCAGCAGTCACAGGGGCACTGAAGCTTTCTTT. Protein: CASSHRGTEAFF.

The chain combines TRBV3-1 (or the pseudogene TRBV3-2) with TRBJ2-7; tentatively, D is TRBD2 (6 bases). The V and J ends lost 0 bases and 5 bases respectively, with 8 bases between them. The germline V gene encodes CDR1 LGHDT and CDR2 YNNKEL (reference sequence). This CDR3 spans 13 amino acids. CDR3 bases: TGTGCCAGCAGCCAAGAATGGGGGGACGAGCAGTACTTC. Encoded protein: CASSQEWGDEQYF.

The chain uses TRBV7-8 and TRBJ2-7; tentative D call: TRBD1 (5 bases). CDR3 length equals 14 residues. Trimming left V 1 base short and J 2 bases short, with 9 bases between. The V gene's germline CDR1 is SGHVS and CDR2 FQNEAQ. Here the CDR3 reads CASSLGHRTYEQYF. DNA for the CDR3: TGTGCCAGCAGCTTAGGCCACAGGACCTACGAGCAGTACTTC.

This chain uses TRBV5-6 with TRBJ1-2, with a weak D call TRBD1 (6 bases). Trimming took 8 bases from V and 7 from J, leaving 12 bases between them. The CDR3 totals 11 residues. Germline V gives CDR1 SGHDT, CDR2 YYEEEE. The DNA for the CDR3 is TGTGCCAGTCACAGGGAAGGTGGCTACACCTTC. Protein: CASHREGGYTF.

This clone was recorded once. This sample also contains other DNA sequences that code for the same CDR3. This chain links TRBV27 with TRBJ2-7, with a weak D call TRBD2 (6 bases). The V end lost 5 bases, the J end lost 7 bases, and 15 bases lay between the germline ends. From germline, CDR1 is MNHEY and CDR2 SMNVEV (reference sequence). There are 13 residues in the CDR3. CDR3 in amino acids: CASSTLGGYEQYF. The CDR3 bases are TGTGCCAGCAGTACGCTCGGGGGTTATGAGCAGTACTTC.

The chain has TRBV7-3 and TRBJ1-1; D possibly corresponds to TRBD1 (5 bases). Per the germline V gene, CDR1 is SGHTA and CDR2 is FQGTGA. Trimming took off 1 base at V and 2 bases at J, with 11 bases between the two ends. The CDR3 loop spans 15 amino acids. CDR3 sequence: CASSLIPGQNTEAFF. CDR3 bases: TGTGCCAGCAGCTTAATTCCCGGACAAAACACTGAAGCTTTCTTT.

The chain employs TRBV2 and TRBJ2-1; D unresolved. Looked up from germline, CDR1 is SNHLY and CDR2 is FYNNEI. V was shortened by 5 bases and J by 0 bases, with 14 bases between the two germline ends. CDR3 length equals 16 residues. DNA for the CDR3: TGTGCCAGCAGTCCGACCATGGGCCGCTCCTACAATGAGCAGTTCTTC. Translated, it gives CASSPTMGRSYNEQFF.

The chain carries TRBV7-2 and TRBJ2-1; D uncertain. Looked up from germline, CDR1 is SGHTA and CDR2 is FQGNSA. This CDR3 is built from 11 residues. V lost 8 bases and J lost 8, with 10 bases in between. CDR3 region: CASYREDEQFF. In DNA form, the CDR3 reads TGTGCCAGCTACCGCGAGGATGAGCAGTTCTTC.